The rows below give T cell receptor beta chains drawn from one sample of a study of early T cells in non-severe SARS-CoV-2 infection. TCRdb ran MiXCR on the 5' RACE reads and lists one entry per CDR3 protein. The table records more than 65,000 distinct CDR3 sequences, about an eighth of them present only once. Sequencing was carried out using whole blood. Receptor source: an adult who was a healthcare worker with PCR-confirmed SARS-CoV-2 infection or an uninfected control (not recorded which). The CDR3 runs from the conserved cysteine through the conserved F or W. A D gene is named only where the DNA matches it firmly. Rows may omit the clone size; those that give it use once, few, many or a size class.

-,few,TRBV14,TRBJ1-6,CASSRPDGRNSPLHF,TGTGCCAGCAGCCGACCGGACGGAAGAAATTCACCCCTCCACTTT
-,many,TRBV6-1,TRBJ1-2,CASRQGVGGTYGYTF,TGTGCCAGCAGACAAGGGGTCGGCGGTACCTATGGCTACACCTTC
-,-,TRBV10-3,TRBJ2-7,CAIGGRIGDYEQYF,TGTGCCATCGGGGGTCGGATCGGGGACTACGAGCAGTACTTC
-,many,TRBV2,TRBJ2-1,CASASESYNEQFF,TGTGCCAGCGCAAGTGAGTCCTACAATGAGCAGTTCTTC
-,many,TRBV20-1,TRBJ2-3,CSATRGAGPDTQYF,TGCAGTGCGACGCGGGGAGCCGGACCAGATACGCAGTATTTT
-,few,TRBV5-1,TRBJ2-3,CASSLEGGLGDTQYF,TGCGCCAGCAGCTTGGAAGGGGGGCTTGGAGATACGCAGTATTTT
-,many,TRBV5-4,TRBJ2-2,CASSWDAGGGELFF,TGTGCCAGCAGCTGGGACGCTGGGGGCGGGGAGCTGTTTTTT
-,many,TRBV5-1,TRBJ2-5,CASSFVPFSLIQETQYF,TGCGCCAGCAGCTTCGTCCCATTTTCTCTGATCCAAGAGACCCAGTACTTC
-,many,TRBV7-3,TRBJ2-3,CASSGRGPPTDTQYF,TGTGCCAGCAGTGGGCGGGGGCCCCCCACAGATACGCAGTATTTT
TRBD2,few,TRBV12-3/TRBV12-4,TRBJ2-1,CASSLPGLAGYNEQFF,TGTGCCAGCAGTCTCCCGGGACTAGCGGGCTACAATGAGCAGTTCTTC
-,many,TRBV12-3/TRBV12-4,TRBJ1-4,CASRPYRADATNEKLFF,TGTGCCAGCAGGCCGTATAGGGCCGACGCAACTAATGAAAAACTGTTTTTT
-,many,TRBV7-3,TRBJ2-1,CASSLSHTLRHNEQFF,TGTGCCAGCAGCTTGTCCCACACTCTCCGGCACAATGAGCAGTTCTTC
TRBD2,-,TRBV20-1,TRBJ2-1,CSARGLAAYNEQFF,TGCAGTGCTAGGGGTCTAGCGGCCTACAATGAGCAGTTCTTC
-,-,TRBV12-2,TRBJ2-7,CASRYNRFVNEQYF,TGTGCAAGTCGCTATAACAGATTTGTCAACGAGCAGTACTTC
TRBD1,many,TRBV6-5,TRBJ2-7,CASSYSRAPGQVAYEQYF,TGTGCCAGCAGTTACTCGAGGGCGCCGGGACAGGTCGCCTACGAGCAGTACTTC
-,many,TRBV9,TRBJ2-7,CASSPQPGASYEQYF,TGTGCCAGCAGCCCACAGCCAGGGGCGTCTTACGAGCAGTACTTC
-,few,TRBV5-6,TRBJ2-3,CASSSETGLFTDTQYF,TGTGCCAGCAGCTCCGAAACGGGACTGTTCACAGATACGCAGTATTTT
-,many,TRBV7-3,TRBJ2-7,CASSPEWGAPYF,TGTGCCAGCAGCCCCGAGTGGGGGGCCCCGTACTTC
-,few,TRBV30,TRBJ1-1,CAWSVKLPGTEAFF,TGTGCCTGGAGTGTAAAGCTCCCAGGCACTGAAGCTTTCTTT
-,many,TRBV27,TRBJ2-6,CASSFLPSGANVLTF,TGTGCCAGCAGTTTTTTGCCCTCTGGGGCCAACGTCCTGACTTTC
-,-,TRBV14,TRBJ2-7,CASSQQNRGSYEQYF,TGTGCCAGCAGCCAACAGAACAGAGGGTCCTACGAGCAGTACTTC
-,many,TRBV15,TRBJ2-1,CATSRELPGRDNEQFF,TGTGCCACCAGCAGAGAACTGCCCGGACGGGACAATGAGCAGTTCTTC
-,many,TRBV18,TRBJ2-3,CASSPRGGTDTQYF,TGTGCCAGCTCACCCCGGGGTGGCACAGATACGCAGTATTTT
-,-,TRBV7-2,TRBJ1-4,CASSLGGRDEKLFF,TGTGCCAGCAGCTTAGGAGGCAGGGATGAAAAACTGTTTTTT
-,many,TRBV20-1,TRBJ2-3,CLWGGEDTQYF,TGCCTATGGGGGGGCGAAGATACGCAGTATTTT
TRBD1,many,TRBV20-1,TRBJ1-4,CSANWPQGADEKLFF,TGCAGTGCTAACTGGCCACAGGGGGCTGATGAAAAACTGTTTTTT
-,many,TRBV29-1,TRBJ1-1,CSVSAGITEAFF,TGCAGCGTTTCCGCCGGGATTACGGAGGCTTTCTTT
-,-,TRBV4-1,TRBJ1-5,CASSPAQGLGPQHF,TGCGCCAGCAGCCCTGCCCAGGGATTGGGGCCCCAGCATTTT
-,many,TRBV5-4,TRBJ2-6,CASSHSGANVLTF,TGTGCCAGCAGCCACTCTGGGGCCAACGTCCTGACTTTC
TRBD1,-,TRBV29-1,TRBJ2-3,CSVQRQGASDTQYF,TGCAGCGTACAAAGACAGGGGGCCTCGGATACGCAGTATTTT
-,few,TRBV14,TRBJ1-2,CASSPSSVVYGYTF,TGTGCCAGCAGCCCGTCGTCCGTTGTCTATGGCTACACCTTC
-,many,TRBV20-1,TRBJ2-7,CSARDARSGSEQYF,TGCAGTGCTAGAGATGCCAGGTCCGGCTCCGAGCAGTACTTC
-,-,TRBV7-3,TRBJ2-3,CASSFSGRTDTQYF,TGTGCCAGCAGCTTTAGCGGACGCACAGATACGCAGTATTTT
TRBD2,-,TRBV7-9,TRBJ2-1,CASSFSGGGNEQFF,TGTGCCAGCAGCTTTAGCGGGGGGGGCAATGAGCAGTTCTTC
-,few,TRBV6-2/TRBV6-3,TRBJ2-1,CASRSRGLEQFF,TGTGCCAGCAGATCCCGGGGCCTAGAGCAGTTCTTC
TRBD2,many,TRBV5-6,TRBJ2-7,CASSFKGLARYEQYF,TGTGCCAGCAGCTTCAAGGGACTAGCGAGATACGAGCAGTACTTC
-,many,TRBV30,TRBJ2-7,CAWSEQAYEQYF,TGTGCCTGGAGTGAGCAGGCCTACGAGCAGTACTTC
-,many,TRBV12-3/TRBV12-4,TRBJ1-5,CASGVGFNQPQHF,TGTGCCAGTGGAGTGGGGTTCAATCAGCCCCAGCATTTT
-,-,TRBV7-2,TRBJ1-2,CASSLGVQGCTF,TGTGCCAGCAGCTTAGGCGTTCAGGGATGCACCTTC
-,many,TRBV11-2,TRBJ1-5,CASSPDVFGGGQPQHF,TGTGCCAGCAGCCCTGACGTCTTTGGGGGAGGACAGCCCCAGCATTTT
-,-,TRBV5-6,TRBJ2-3,CASSRGSGGTDTQYF,TGTGCCAGCAGCCGGGGCTCGGGGGGCACAGATACGCAGTATTTT
TRBD2,many,TRBV29-1,TRBJ2-1,CSAGLAYEQFF,TGCAGCGCCGGACTAGCCTATGAGCAGTTCTTC
-,few,TRBV30,TRBJ1-2,CAWSRPYKDGYTF,TGTGCCTGGAGTAGACCTTACAAGGATGGCTACACCTTC
-,many,TRBV18,TRBJ2-7,CASSLANSYEQYF,TGTGCCAGCTCACTGGCAAATTCCTACGAGCAGTACTTC
-,few,TRBV5-1,TRBJ1-4,CASSNQTGLGQRKLFF,TGCGCCAGCAGCAACCAGACCGGACTTGGGCAGAGAAAACTGTTTTTT
-,few,TRBV29-1,TRBJ2-7,CSVEVPGSSYEQYF,TGCAGCGTTGAAGTGCCAGGAAGCTCCTACGAGCAGTACTTC